A selection of T cell receptor beta chains follows, all from one sample in a study of T cell responses to AZD1222 COVID-19 vaccine. Only in-frame clones appear in the TCRdb table, and some are missing; sequencing was by immunoSEQ multiplex PCR. The data contain 100,000 or so clones, approximately 87% of them seen just once; the ten biggest clones take up around 2.5%. Specimen: peripheral blood, collected on day 0 of AZD1222 vaccination. These receptors originate from an adult in good health. CDR3s include the opening cysteine and the closing phenylalanine or tryptophan. A D gene is named only where the DNA matches it firmly. The size of a clone is reported for some rows only, either as once, few or many, or as a class for expanded clones.

j_call clone_size v_call d_call cdr3_aa cdr3_nt
TRBJ1-5 - TRBV12-5 - CASGLVRSPGAHQPQHF TGTGCTAGTGGTTTGGTACGGTCACCCGGGGCTCATCAGCCCCAGCATTTT
TRBJ1-2 - TRBV5-6 - CASSLGPAGLKDGYTF TGTGCCAGCAGCTTGGGACCGGCGGGGTTAAAGGATGGCTACACCTTC
TRBJ2-5 - TRBV2 - CASSENQETQYF TGTGCCAGCAGTGAGAACCAAGAGACCCAGTACTTC
TRBJ2-7 - TRBV4-3 - CASSQGVEGRVYEQYF TGCGCCAGCAGCCAAGGGGTCGAAGGGCGGGTCTACGAGCAGTACTTC
TRBJ1-5 once TRBV12-2 - CASRLMKGGESNQPQHF TGTGCAAGTCGCTTAATGAAAGGGGGGGAAAGCAATCAGCCCCAGCATTTT
TRBJ1-5 few TRBV19 - CASRDTGLGQPQHF TGTGCCAGTAGGGATACAGGGCTGGGTCAGCCCCAGCATTTT
TRBJ1-1 - TRBV7-6 - CASSLAENTEAFF TGTGCCAGCAGCTTAGCTGAGAACACTGAAGCTTTCTTT
TRBJ2-2 - TRBV3-1/TRBV3-2 - CASSQSPGELFF TGTGCCAGCAGCCAGTCCCCCGGGGAGCTGTTTTTT
TRBJ2-3 - TRBV7-9 TRBD2 CASSATSGGSTDTQYF TGTGCCAGCAGCGCGACTAGCGGGGGGTCCACAGATACGCAGTATTTT
TRBJ2-3 - TRBV7-2 - CASSLNRATDTQYF TGTGCCAGCAGCTTAAACAGGGCGACAGATACGCAGTATTTT
TRBJ1-1 - TRBV25-1 - CASSEQGYTEAFF TGTGCCAGCAGTGAACAGGGATACACTGAAGCTTTCTTT
TRBJ2-5 - TRBV10-2 TRBD2 CASSEPSGGEETQYF TGCGCCAGCAGTGAACCTAGCGGGGGCGAAGAGACCCAGTACTTC
TRBJ1-3 once TRBV5-1 - CASSLEVLDTGNTIYF TGCGCCAGCAGCTTGGAAGTTCTCGATACTGGAAACACCATATATTTT
TRBJ2-5 - TRBV2 - CASSDEGGRKKETQYF TGTGCCAGCAGTGACGAGGGAGGCCGGAAAAAAGAGACCCAGTACTTC
TRBJ2-1 - TRBV5-1 - CASSYANEQFF TGCGCCAGCAGCTACGCTAATGAGCAGTTCTTC
TRBJ2-7 - TRBV2 - CASSPFYEQYF TGTGCCAGCAGTCCGTTCTACGAGCAGTACTTC